A single sample gave rise to the 16 T cell receptor beta chains below, sequenced in a study of shared clonotypes between healthy human individuals. Data came from immunoSEQ multiplex PCR; TCRdb stores just in-frame clones and leaves some out. The sample records 450,000 to 500,000 clones, approximately 80% being singletons. The sequenced sample was PBMCs. These TCRs come from a woman aged 40 to 55 in good health. Some clones in this sample may be carry-over from other donors' samples.

This clone was observed many times. J is TRBJ2-7 and V is TRBV6-5; no firm D call. In germline, CDR1 is MNHEY, CDR2 SVGAGI. The CDR3 runs 13 residues. V was cut by 3 bases and J by 2 bases, with 8 bases left in between. Here the CDR3 DNA reads TGTGCCAGCAGTTATACGGCGACCTACGAGCAGTACTTC. It is translated as CASSYTATYEQYF.

V is TRBV6-1 and J is TRBJ1-5, with D perhaps TRBD1 (6 bases). Trimming took off 6 bases at V and 0 bases at J, with 12 bases between the two ends. Germline CDR1 is MNHNS and CDR2 is SASEGT. This CDR3 comprises 15 residues. The CDR3 DNA reads TGTGCCAGCAGCGGGACAACTTATAGCAATCAGCCCCAGCATTTT. Protein: CASSGTTYSNQPQHF.

The rearrangement joins TRBV5-4 to TRBJ2-2; 9 nucleotides align to TRBD2. CDR1 is SGHNT and CDR2 is YYREEE in the germline V gene (reference sequence). The ends lost 4 bases at V and 6 bases at J; junction bases unmatched: 4. The CDR3 loop spans 14 amino acids. The CDR3 spells CASSVSGRAGELFF. The CDR3 bases are TGTGCCAGCAGCGTTAGCGGGAGAGCCGGGGAGCTGTTTTTT.

The chain links TRBV4-2 to TRBJ2-1, with D tentatively TRBD1 (5 bases). The CDR3 covers 13 residues. Germline CDR1 reads LGHNA; CDR2 reads YNFKEQ. Trimming took 4 bases from V and 10 from J, leaving 14 bases between them. The CDR3 here is CASSRKSGLEQFF. The CDR3, as DNA: TGTGCCAGCAGCCGCAAGTCAGGGTTGGAGCAGTTCTTC.

This clone has just a few counts. The V gene is TRBV5-1, the J gene TRBJ2-1, with D tentatively TRBD1 (5 bases). The V end lost 2 bases, the J end lost 8 bases, and 17 bases lay between the germline ends. The germline CDR1 and CDR2 sequences are SGHRS and YFSETQ. CDR3 length: 15 residues. In DNA form, the CDR3 reads TGCGCCAGCAGCTTACCCAGGGTCGAGACGGATGAGCAGTTCTTC. Translating it yields CASSLPRVETDEQFF.

This chain joins TRBV2 and TRBJ2-1, with TRBD2 identical over 14 bases. Germline V lookup: CDR1 SNHLY, CDR2 FYNNEI. V was clipped by 6 bases and J by 0 bases; unmatched bases: 1. The CDR3 totals 16 residues. CDR3 DNA sequence: TGTGCCAGCAGAGGGACTAGCGGGAGCTCCTACAATGAGCAGTTCTTC. It translates to CASRGTSGSSYNEQFF.

This chain links TRBV28 with TRBJ2-5, with TRBD1 matching 8 bases. Germline CDR1 MDHEN, CDR2 SYDVKM. The CDR3 has 11 residues. J gave up 5 bases and V 10 bases, and 3 bases lay outside the gene matches. The CDR3, as DNA: TGTGCCACCAGGGGGCGGGAGACCCAGTACTTC. Amino acid sequence: CATRGRETQYF.

The J gene is TRBJ2-1, the V gene TRBV7-2, with D tentatively TRBD2 (5 bases). Germline values: CDR1 SGHTA, CDR2 FQGNSA. CDR3 length equals 17 residues. The V and J ends lost 6 bases and 4 bases respectively, with 22 bases between them. CDR3 residues: CASRDFATPGKYNEQFF. CDR3 nucleotides: TGTGCCAGCAGGGACTTCGCTACCCCCGGAAAATACAATGAGCAGTTCTTC.

This clone was recorded a few times. This chain links TRBV6-5 with TRBJ1-5, with unresolved D. Trimming removed 5 bases at V and 5 bases at J, with 10 bases between. There are 13 residues in the CDR3. Per the germline V gene, CDR1 is MNHEY and CDR2 is SVGAGI. CDR3 loop: CASSPLADQPQHF. CDR3 DNA sequence: TGTGCCAGCAGTCCCCTGGCAGATCAGCCCCAGCATTTT.

The CDR3 spells CASSLLPSSGSGTDTQYF. Here the CDR3 DNA reads TGCGCCAGCAGCTTGCTCCCCAGCAGCGGGAGTGGCACAGATACGCAGTATTTT. This chain links TRBV5-1 with TRBJ2-3; 8 nucleotides agree with TRBD2. The length of the CDR3 is 18 residues. CDR1 and CDR2 (germline): SGHRS, YFSETQ. V dropped 1 base and J dropped 1; count of bases not matched to a gene: 11.

For this clone: This specimen includes other DNA sequences encoding the same CDR3. This chain connects TRBV27 to TRBJ2-1; D gene ambiguous. Germline V gene lookup returns CDR1 MNHEY and CDR2 SMNVEV (reference sequence). Trimming stripped 3 bases from V and 9 bases from J, with 9 bases between. The CDR3 sequence is 12 residues long. The CDR3 spells CASSFSSREQFF. The CDR3 DNA reads TGTGCCAGCAGTTTCTCGAGCCGTGAGCAGTTCTTC.

The gene calls are TRBV6-5 and TRBJ1-1; unclear D gene. V lost 8 bases and J lost 4, with 11 bases in between. The CDR3 loop spans 12 amino acids. CDR1 is MNHEY, CDR2 SVGAGI, per germline. The CDR3: CASLGYATEAFF. CDR3 DNA: TGTGCCAGCTTGGGGTACGCCACTGAAGCTTTCTTT.

CDR3 sequence reads: CASSQSGRMGSNEQFF. CDR3 DNA: TGCGCCAGCAGTCAATCTGGGCGGATGGGGTCCAATGAGCAGTTCTTC. The chain combines TRBV23-1 with TRBJ2-1; D gene uncertain. TRBV23-1 is flagged as an ORF with uncertain function. Trimming stripped 0 bases from V and 6 bases from J, with 15 bases between. CDR3 size: 16 residues.

The genes are TRBV7-6 and TRBJ2-6; unclear D gene. Germline CDR1 reads SGHVS; CDR2 reads FNYEAQ. The germline V and J ends were trimmed by 3 bases and 0 bases, with 9 bases remaining between them. The CDR3 is made up of 16 amino acids. The CDR3 DNA follows: TGTGCCAGCAGCTTGATTAGGCCCTCTGGGGCCAACGTCCTGACTTTC. This codes for CASSLIRPSGANVLTF. Full variable domain (rest looked up from reference TRBV7-6 and TRBJ2-6): GAGVSQSPRYKVTKRGQDVALRCDPISGHVSLYWYRQALGQGPEFLTYFNYEAQQDKSGLPNDRFSAERPEGSISTLTIQRTEQRDSAMYRCASSLIRPSGANVLTFGAGSRLTVL.

The chain has TRBV6-6 and TRBJ2-2, with D uncertain. Trimming took off 0 bases at V and 3 bases at J, with 5 bases between the two ends. The CDR3 extends over 14 amino acids. The germline V gene has CDR1 MNHNY and CDR2 SVGAGI (reference sequence). CDR3 protein: CASSYSGYTGELFF. In nucleotides, the CDR3 is TGTGCCAGCAGTTACTCCGGTTACACCGGGGAGCTGTTTTTT.

The rearrangement links TRBV10-3 to TRBJ2-7; D might be TRBD1 (5 bases). The CDR3 runs 14 residues. Deletions cut 7 bases from V and 4 bases from J, with 17 bases between. Germline lookup yields CDR1 ENHRY and CDR2 SYGVKD. CDR3 coding DNA: TGTGCCATCAAAGGGGCAGACTTTCGGTACGAGCAGTACTTC. Its protein is CAIKGADFRYEQYF.